The rows below give T cell receptor beta chains drawn from one sample of a study of cytomegalovirus exposure and HLA in healthy donors. The data were produced by immunoSEQ multiplex PCR, yet TCRdb's version contains in-frame clones alone and is incomplete. The data hold some 98,000 clones, with about 81% observed a single time. Material for sequencing was PBMCs. These receptors came from a man in his forties in good health and CMV-seronegative. Both conserved end residues are part of each CDR3. D genes are given only for firm matches. Not all rows give a size; the values are once, few, many and, for expanded clones, a class.

DNA: TGTGCCAGCAGCCGGAGGGGCTACGAGCAGTACTTC
CDR3: CASSRRGYEQYF
J: TRBJ2-7
size: few
V: TRBV7-2
length: 12
D: .

DNA: TGTGCCAGCAGCTGGGGCGGCGAGCAGTACTTC
CDR3: CASSWGGEQYF
J: TRBJ2-7
size: .
V: TRBV5-4
length: 11
D: .

DNA: TGTGCCAGTAGTATTAGATCCGTCCCTTCAGCGAGGGACATTCAGTACTTC
CDR3: CASSIRSVPSARDIQYF
J: TRBJ2-4
size: .
V: TRBV19
length: 17
D: .

DNA: TGTGCCAGCAGGCCGGATTGGAGGGGAGAGACCCAGTACTTC
CDR3: CASRPDWRGETQYF
J: TRBJ2-5
size: .
V: TRBV6-6
length: 14
D: .

DNA: TGTGCCAGCAGCTCAGGGCGCGGAGACAGGGTCAACTACGAGCAGTACTTC
CDR3: CASSSGRGDRVNYEQYF
J: TRBJ2-7
size: .
V: TRBV7-9
length: 17
D: TRBD1

DNA: TGTGCCAGCAGCCAAGAGGACAGTAATCAGCCCCAGCATTTT
CDR3: CASSQEDSNQPQHF
J: TRBJ1-5
size: .
V: TRBV4-2
length: 14
D: .

DNA: TGTGCCAGCGGTGGGCAGGGAAGGGGCTACACCTTC
CDR3: CASGGQGRGYTF
J: TRBJ1-2
size: .
V: TRBV7-2
length: 12
D: .

DNA: TGTGCCAGCAGCTTCGAGGAGAGCTCCTACAATGAGCAGTTCTTC
CDR3: CASSFEESSYNEQFF
J: TRBJ2-1
size: .
V: TRBV7-6
length: 15
D: .

DNA: TGTGCCAGTACCCGGACAGGGAGGGATGAGCAGTTCTTC
CDR3: CASTRTGRDEQFF
J: TRBJ2-1
size: .
V: TRBV19
length: 13
D: .

DNA: TGTGCCAGCAGCGACTCACGGGGGGCAGGGCAGTACTTC
CDR3: CASSDSRGAGQYF
J: TRBJ2-7
size: .
V: TRBV9
length: 13
D: .

DNA: TGTGCCAGCAGCGAAACTAGTGTGGGGGGCAATGAGCAGTTCTTC
CDR3: CASSETSVGGNEQFF
J: TRBJ2-1
size: few
V: TRBV7-2
length: 15
D: .

DNA: TGTGCCAGCAGCTTACAGCCCGGGAACACTGAAACTTTCTTT
CDR3: CASSLQPGNTETFF
J: TRBJ1-1
size: .
V: TRBV7-2
length: 14
D: .

DNA: TGCGCCAGCCGATTACAGGGTTCTAGCACAGATACGCAGTATTTT
CDR3: CASRLQGSSTDTQYF
J: TRBJ2-3
size: few
V: TRBV5-1
length: 15
D: .

DNA: TGTGCCAGCAGCTTAGACAGGGGTTACACTGAAGCTTTCTTT
CDR3: CASSLDRGYTEAFF
J: TRBJ1-1
size: .
V: TRBV7-2
length: 14
D: TRBD1

DNA: TGTGCCATCGGTGAGAGGGGGAACGAGCAGTACTTC
CDR3: CAIGERGNEQYF
J: TRBJ2-7
size: .
V: TRBV10-3
length: 12
D: .

DNA: TGTGCCATCAGTGAAGGACTAGCCTCGAACACCGGGGAGCTGTTTTTT
CDR3: CAISEGLASNTGELFF
J: TRBJ2-2
size: .
V: TRBV10-3
length: 16
D: TRBD2

DNA: TGTGCCAGCACAGGGACACCTTTTGGGTGGGGGCAGTTCTTC
CDR3: CASTGTPFGWGQFF
J: TRBJ2-1
size: .
V: TRBV5-6
length: 14
D: .

DNA: TGTGCCAGCAGCCTGGGACTGAGGGCTTACAATGAGCAGTTCTTC
CDR3: CASSLGLRAYNEQFF
J: TRBJ2-1
size: .
V: TRBV4-2
length: 15
D: .

DNA: TGCGCCAGCAGCCCCCCGGTGAGCGAGAACTATGGCTACACCTTC
CDR3: CASSPPVSENYGYTF
J: TRBJ1-2
size: .
V: TRBV4-1
length: 15
D: .

DNA: TGTGCCAGCCGGGGGGACAAGTCCTACAATGAGCAGTTCTTC
CDR3: CASRGDKSYNEQFF
J: TRBJ2-1
size: .
V: TRBV11-2
length: 14
D: .

DNA: TGTGCCTGGTGGACAGATGGCTACACCTTC
CDR3: CAWWTDGYTF
J: TRBJ1-2
size: .
V: TRBV30
length: 10
D: .

DNA: TGTGCCAGCAGCTCGCGGGGTACTGGGGCCAACGTCCTGACTTTC
CDR3: CASSSRGTGANVLTF
J: TRBJ2-6
size: .
V: TRBV7-2
length: 15
D: .

DNA: TGCAGCATAGGAGGGAATGAGCAGTTCTTC
CDR3: CSIGGNEQFF
J: TRBJ2-1
size: few
V: TRBV29-1
length: 10
D: .

DNA: TGTGCCAGCAGTTTCTCAACCGGGACATACGAGCAGTACTTC
CDR3: CASSFSTGTYEQYF
J: TRBJ2-7
size: .
V: TRBV27
length: 14
D: .

DNA: TGTGCCAGCAGATTCAGGGGGGTTTCCTACGAGCAGTACTTC
CDR3: CASRFRGVSYEQYF
J: TRBJ2-7
size: .
V: TRBV6-1
length: 14
D: .

DNA: TGCGCCAGCAGCAACGGGCTAGCGGGGTGGGAGCAGTTCTTC
CDR3: CASSNGLAGWEQFF
J: TRBJ2-1
size: .
V: TRBV5-1
length: 14
D: TRBD2

DNA: TGCGCCAGCAGCTTGATTGCTCCTCGGGAGGAGCAGTACTTC
CDR3: CASSLIAPREEQYF
J: TRBJ2-7
size: few
V: TRBV5-1
length: 14
D: .

DNA: TGTGCCAGCAGCCGGCCACTGCTCGGGGAGACCCAGTACTTC
CDR3: CASSRPLLGETQYF
J: TRBJ2-5
size: .
V: TRBV5-4
length: 14
D: .

DNA: TGTGCCAGCAGCGTAGTGGCTAGCGGACAAGAGACCCAGTACTTC
CDR3: CASSVVASGQETQYF
J: TRBJ2-5
size: few
V: TRBV9
length: 15
D: TRBD2

DNA: TGCGCCAGCAGCTTGGGGCAGGGGGTGTGGGGCGAGCAGTACTTC
CDR3: CASSLGQGVWGEQYF
J: TRBJ2-7
size: .
V: TRBV5-1
length: 15
D: TRBD1

DNA: TGTGCCAGCAGCACTCAGGGGACGAATGGCTACACCTTC
CDR3: CASSTQGTNGYTF
J: TRBJ1-2
size: .
V: TRBV5-4
length: 13
D: .

DNA: TGCGCCAGCAGCCAAGCCGAGAGCTCCTACGAGCAGTACTTC
CDR3: CASSQAESSYEQYF
J: TRBJ2-7
size: few
V: TRBV4-1
length: 14
D: .

DNA: TGTGCCAGTATGGGGGGGCGGGGCGGCACAGATACGCAGTATTTT
CDR3: CASMGGRGGTDTQYF
J: TRBJ2-3
size: .
V: TRBV27
length: 15
D: .

DNA: TGTGCCAGCAAACGGGGAGTTGGCACTTTTGGCTACACCTTC
CDR3: CASKRGVGTFGYTF
J: TRBJ1-2
size: .
V: TRBV6-4
length: 14
D: .

DNA: TGTGCCAGTAGTCAAACCCGGGACAGTGAAGCTTTCTTT
CDR3: CASSQTRDSEAFF
J: TRBJ1-1
size: few
V: TRBV19
length: 13
D: TRBD1

DNA: TGTGCCAGCAGCTTAGCGCGCAGGGAAAGAGACACTGAAGCTTTCTTT
CDR3: CASSLARRERDTEAFF
J: TRBJ1-1
size: few
V: TRBV7-9
length: 16
D: .

DNA: TGCGCCAGCAGCTTAGCCGTGACAGGGGGCCAAGAGACCCAGTACTTC
CDR3: CASSLAVTGGQETQYF
J: TRBJ2-5
size: .
V: TRBV5-1
length: 16
D: TRBD1

DNA: TGTGCCAGCTCACCTCGTAAGGGGTCTAATGAAAAACTGTTTTTT
CDR3: CASSPRKGSNEKLFF
J: TRBJ1-4
size: .
V: TRBV18
length: 15
D: .

DNA: TGCAGCGTTGAAACGGGGAGGGAATACGAGCAGTACTTC
CDR3: CSVETGREYEQYF
J: TRBJ2-7
size: .
V: TRBV29-1
length: 13
D: TRBD2

DNA: TGTGCCAGCAGCTGGGGAGGACAGGGTATCTACGAGCAGTACTTC
CDR3: CASSWGGQGIYEQYF
J: TRBJ2-7
size: .
V: TRBV5-5
length: 15
D: TRBD1

DNA: TGTGCCAGTAGTTCGGGACAGTACAATCAGCCCCAGCATTTT
CDR3: CASSSGQYNQPQHF
J: TRBJ1-5
size: .
V: TRBV19
length: 14
D: TRBD1

DNA: TGTGCCAGCAGTTCAACAGGGGTTGTTGAAGCTTTCTTT
CDR3: CASSSTGVVEAFF
J: TRBJ1-1
size: .
V: TRBV6-1
length: 13
D: TRBD1

DNA: TGCGCCAGCAGCCAAGTGGGCGGAGGAGAAGGTCAGCCCCAGCATTTT
CDR3: CASSQVGGGEGQPQHF
J: TRBJ1-5
size: .
V: TRBV4-1
length: 16
D: .

DNA: TGTGCCTGGAGTGCATCGGTCGGGGGCTCCTACAATGAGCAGTTCTTC
CDR3: CAWSASVGGSYNEQFF
J: TRBJ2-1
size: .
V: TRBV30
length: 16
D: .

DNA: TGTGCCAGCCAGACAGGGGTTGGCGGGGAGCTGTTTTTT
CDR3: CASQTGVGGELFF
J: TRBJ2-2
size: .
V: TRBV19
length: 13
D: TRBD1

DNA: TGCAGCGTTGAAAACGGACTCCAAAGCACAGATACGCAGTATTTT
CDR3: CSVENGLQSTDTQYF
J: TRBJ2-3
size: .
V: TRBV29-1
length: 15
D: .

DNA: TGCGCCAGCAGCCAAGTTTCGGAGACAGGGGGTTTTTCAATTCCCACTGAAGCTTTCTTT
CDR3: CASSQVSETGGFSIPTEAFF
J: TRBJ1-1
size: few
V: TRBV4-1
length: 20
D: TRBD1

DNA: TGTGCCAGCAGCCTGACTCGGGGAAACACTGAAGCTTTCTTT
CDR3: CASSLTRGNTEAFF
J: TRBJ1-1
size: few
V: TRBV7-2
length: 14
D: .

DNA: TGTGCCGATTCCAGGGGGGTGGCTGGGGCCAACGTCCTGACTTTC
CDR3: CADSRGVAGANVLTF
J: TRBJ2-6
size: .
V: TRBV11-2
length: 15
D: .

DNA: TGTGCCAGCAGCTTAACTCCGGGTGATACGCAGTATTTT
CDR3: CASSLTPGDTQYF
J: TRBJ2-3
size: .
V: TRBV7-3
length: 13
D: .

DNA: TGTGCCAGCAGCGGCAGAGGGACACCTCAGGGTGTGGATGGCTACACCTTC
CDR3: CASSGRGTPQGVDGYTF
J: TRBJ1-2
size: few
V: TRBV9
length: 17
D: .

DNA: TGTGCCAGCAGGAGAGAGGGACTACTAACCTACAATGAGCAGTTCTTC
CDR3: CASRREGLLTYNEQFF
J: TRBJ2-1
size: few
V: TRBV2
length: 16
D: TRBD2

DNA: TGCGCCAGCAGCTTGGCCACTAGCGGGACGAACACCGGGGAGCTGTTTTTT
CDR3: CASSLATSGTNTGELFF
J: TRBJ2-2
size: .
V: TRBV5-1
length: 17
D: TRBD2

DNA: TGTGCCAGCCTATGGGACAGTAACACTGAAGCTTTCTTT
CDR3: CASLWDSNTEAFF
J: TRBJ1-1
size: once
V: TRBV2
length: 13
D: TRBD1

DNA: TGTGCCAGCAGCTTATCGGGGGGTCGCAATGAGCAGTTCTTC
CDR3: CASSLSGGRNEQFF
J: TRBJ2-1
size: few
V: TRBV7-6
length: 14
D: TRBD2

DNA: TGTGCCAGCACCACTAGATTCAATGAGCAGTTCTTC
CDR3: CASTTRFNEQFF
J: TRBJ2-1
size: .
V: TRBV27
length: 12
D: .